The rows below give T cell receptor beta chains drawn from one sample of a study of immune evolution from preneoplasia to lung adenocarcinoma. Measured with immunoSEQ multiplex PCR; TCRdb has only the in-frame clones, and not every one. The sample consists of some 37,000 clones, 74% of them appearing once. Sequencing input: FFPE invasive lung adenocarcinoma tissue. These receptors were collected from a person between 55 and 70 years old with lung adenocarcinoma. CDR3s include the opening cysteine and the closing phenylalanine or tryptophan. A D gene is named only where the DNA matches it firmly. A clone size is listed for some rows: how often the clone was seen (once, few, many), or a class if it is expanded.

j_gene	d_gene	abundance	v_gene	CDR3nt	CDR3aa
TRBJ2-7	TRBD1	medium-sized	TRBV5-1	TGCGCCAGCAGGGAGTCAGGGGGCACCTACGAGCAGTACTTC	CASRESGGTYEQYF
TRBJ2-1	.	.	TRBV6-5	TGTGCCAGCAGTTACTGGGGGAACACCTACAATGAGCAGTTCTTC	CASSYWGNTYNEQFF
TRBJ1-1	.	.	TRBV7-9	TGTGCCAGCAGCTTAAATACGGCAGGGCCACCGCGTGAAGCTTTCTTT	CASSLNTAGPPREAFF
TRBJ2-2	TRBD2	.	TRBV6-1	TGTGCCAGCAGTGAAGGCGGGAGGGAAACCGGGGAGCTGTTTTTT	CASSEGGRETGELFF
TRBJ1-5	.	.	TRBV2	TGTGCCAGCAGGACTGAGGTCGTAACGCATTTT	CASRTEVVTHF
TRBJ1-2	.	medium-sized	TRBV5-4	TGTGCCAGCAGCTTGGATATATCGGGGAATCGCTACACCTTC	CASSLDISGNRYTF
TRBJ1-1	.	few	TRBV2	TGTGCCAGCAGTGCGGGCCCCATGAACACTGAAGCTTTCTTT	CASSAGPMNTEAFF
TRBJ2-5	.	.	TRBV15	TGTGCCACCAGCAGAGATCAGGGCCGGGGGGAGACCCAGTACTTC	CATSRDQGRGETQYF
TRBJ2-4	.	.	TRBV7-9	TGTGCCAGCAGCTTAGGTGATTCGAGGAACATTCAGTACTTC	CASSLGDSRNIQYF
TRBJ1-2	TRBD1	.	TRBV5-1	TGCGCCAGCAGCGAGGGACAGGGAGATGGCTACACCTTC	CASSEGQGDGYTF
TRBJ2-3	TRBD2	.	TRBV14	TGTGCCAGCGGACTAGCCGGCACAGATACGCAGTATTTT	CASGLAGTDTQYF
TRBJ2-2	TRBD2	.	TRBV5-1	TGCGCCAGCAGCTTGACTAGCGGTCTAAACACCGGGGAGCTGTTTTTT	CASSLTSGLNTGELFF
TRBJ1-4	.	.	TRBV9	TGTGCCAGCAGCGGACCAGATGAAAAACTGTTTTTT	CASSGPDEKLFF
TRBJ2-1	TRBD2	once	TRBV7-2	TGTGCCAGCAGCGGTACTAGCGGGAATCTTGCCAGGGTCTTC	CASSGTSGNLARVF
TRBJ1-1	.	.	TRBV11-3	TGTGCCAGCAGCCTATCGAGGTCTGAAGCTTTCTTT	CASSLSRSEAFF
TRBJ1-4	TRBD1	.	TRBV2	TGTGCCAGCAGTGGGGACAGGGAAAAACTGTTTTTT	CASSGDREKLFF
TRBJ1-5	.	.	TRBV19	TGTGCCAGTAGTATCCAGCCCTATCAGCCCCAGCATTTT	CASSIQPYQPQHF
TRBJ2-1	.	.	TRBV7-9	TGTGCCAGCAGCTTAGTGGGGGCGTCGGATGAGCAGTTCTTC	CASSLVGASDEQFF
TRBJ1-1	TRBD1	.	TRBV7-2	TGTGCCAGCAGGGTCTACAGGGGAACTGAAGCTTTCTTT	CASRVYRGTEAFF
TRBJ2-1	.	medium-sized	TRBV5-1	TGCGCCAGCAGCTTGGTACAGGGCCTCTACAATGAGCAGTTCTTC	CASSLVQGLYNEQFF
TRBJ2-7	.	few	TRBV6-5	TGTGCCAGTGGGGGCTACGAGCAGTACTTC	CASGGYEQYF
TRBJ2-2	.	.	TRBV5-1	TGCGCCAGCAGCTTGAGGGCCAGGGACACCACCGGGGAGCTGTTTTTT	CASSLRARDTTGELFF
TRBJ2-7	TRBD1	few	TRBV4-2	TGTGCCAGCAGCCAACTCGACAGGGATCCTTCCTACGAGCAGTACTTC	CASSQLDRDPSYEQYF
TRBJ2-1	TRBD2	.	TRBV2	TGTGCCAGCACGGGAGGGTTTAAGCGGTTCTTC	CASTGGFKRFF
TRBJ2-1	.	.	TRBV4-2	TGTGCCAGCAGCCAAGAGAGGACGGCCTCCTGGAATGAGCAGTTCTTC	CASSQERTASWNEQFF
TRBJ2-7	TRBD1	.	TRBV19	TGTGCCAGTAGTACCATGGACAGGGTGGTAAACGAGCAGTACTTC	CASSTMDRVVNEQYF
TRBJ1-5	.	once	TRBV30	TGTGCCTGGAGGACACAGGGTAGCAATCAGCCCCAGCATTTT	CAWRTQGSNQPQHF
TRBJ1-1	TRBD1	.	TRBV18	TGTGCCAGCTCAACCTACAGGGGTGAAGCTTTCTTT	CASSTYRGEAFF
TRBJ1-2	.	.	TRBV2	TGTGCCAGCAGTGAAGAAGGGTCCGGACCGGTCGGCTACACCTTC	CASSEEGSGPVGYTF
TRBJ2-2	.	.	TRBV5-4	TGTGCCAGCAGCTTGGACGCTAGCTCCGGGGAGCTGTTTTTT	CASSLDASSGELFF
TRBJ2-2	TRBD2	.	TRBV28	TGTGCCAGCAGTATAGCGGGGTCCAACACCGGGGAGCTGTTTTTT	CASSIAGSNTGELFF
TRBJ1-2	.	.	TRBV4-2	TGTGCCAGCAGCCAGACAGGAAACTATGGCTACACCTTC	CASSQTGNYGYTF
TRBJ1-4	.	.	TRBV28	TGTGCCAGCAGAGGGGGGGGACCCAAGGAAAAACTGTTTTTT	CASRGGGPKEKLFF
TRBJ2-1	TRBD2	.	TRBV6-6	TGTGCCAGCAGTTACAGGACTAGCGGTTACAATGAGCAGTTCTTC	CASSYRTSGYNEQFF
TRBJ2-7	.	few	TRBV12-5	TGTGCTAGTCGCCCGGCAGGGTCAAGGGAGCAGTACTTC	CASRPAGSREQYF
TRBJ1-4	.	.	TRBV28	TGTGCCAGCAGTGGTCGGCGGGAAAAACTGTTTTTT	CASSGRREKLFF
TRBJ2-7	.	.	TRBV27	TGTGCCAGCAGCGACTTGGAGCAACAGTACTTC	CASSDLEQQYF
TRBJ1-4	TRBD1	.	TRBV2	TGTGCCAGCAGTTTACAGGGGGAGGGTGAAAAACTGTTTTTT	CASSLQGEGEKLFF
TRBJ1-1	.	.	TRBV28	TGTGCCAGCAGACAGGGAGGGTTGAACACTGAAGCTTTCTTT	CASRQGGLNTEAFF
TRBJ1-5	.	.	TRBV18	TGTGCCAGCTCACCCGACACGGGAAGGCATCAGCCCCAGCATTTT	CASSPDTGRHQPQHF
TRBJ1-5	TRBD1	.	TRBV27	TGTGCCAGCAGTTTTACAGGGGATGGGATAGAGCCCCAGCATTTT	CASSFTGDGIEPQHF